The clone carrying this TCR beta chain was seen only a few times. TCRdb processed the RACE reads anew with MiXCR; each CDR3 protein has one entry. The sample lists fewer than 80,000 distinct CDR3 sequences, about 9.4% occurring once. The time point was: patch test 2, 6 weeks after DPC sensitization. Treatment indicated: therapeutic diphenylcyclopropenone sensitization with weekly scalp DPC. This specimen comes from a study of human T cells and chemical hapten exposure. Study-level background: Diphenylcyclopropenone was administered weekly to the scalp of patients throughout the roughly 24-week study.

The source material was whole blood, sampled in connection with sensitization to the hapten diphenylcyclopropenone (DPC). The source is a woman between 50 and 59 years old with alopecia areata. Some clones in this sample may be carry-over from other donors' samples.

CDR3 residues: CASSSGETQYF. CDR3 DNA sequence: TGTGCCAGCAGCTCTGGAGAGACCCAGTACTTC. The rearrangement joins TRBV7-3 to TRBJ2-5; no reliable D call. CDR1 SGHTA and CDR2 FQGTGA come from the germline V gene. The CDR3 extends over 11 amino acids. Trimming stripped 4 bases from V and 4 bases from J, with 4 bases between.